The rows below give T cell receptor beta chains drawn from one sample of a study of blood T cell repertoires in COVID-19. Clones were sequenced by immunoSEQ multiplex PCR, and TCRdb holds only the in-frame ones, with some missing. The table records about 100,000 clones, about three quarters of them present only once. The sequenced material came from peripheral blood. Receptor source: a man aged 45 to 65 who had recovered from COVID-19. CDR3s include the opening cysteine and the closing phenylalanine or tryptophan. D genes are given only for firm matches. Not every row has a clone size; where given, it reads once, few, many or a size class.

cdr3_nt: TGTGCCAGCAGCTTACCGACAGCGAACACCGGGGAGCTGTTTTTT
cdr3_aa: CASSLPTANTGELFF
clone_size: few
d_call: .
v_call: TRBV13
j_call: TRBJ2-2

cdr3_nt: TGCGCCAGCAGCTTGGGCGACAGGGATGGGGAAAAACTGTTTTTT
cdr3_aa: CASSLGDRDGEKLFF
clone_size: .
d_call: TRBD1
v_call: TRBV5-1
j_call: TRBJ1-4

cdr3_nt: TGTGCCAGCAGCTTGGGGCCCATGGTAAACACTGAAGCTTTCTTT
cdr3_aa: CASSLGPMVNTEAFF
clone_size: .
d_call: .
v_call: TRBV5-4
j_call: TRBJ1-1

cdr3_nt: TGTGCCAGCAGCTTGGCCGGGACAGGGGCTGGTAATGAAAAACTGTTTTTT
cdr3_aa: CASSLAGTGAGNEKLFF
clone_size: .
d_call: TRBD1
v_call: TRBV5-8
j_call: TRBJ1-4

cdr3_nt: TGTGCCAGCAGCTTAGAGGGACTAGCGGGGTACAATGAGCAGTTCTTC
cdr3_aa: CASSLEGLAGYNEQFF
clone_size: .
d_call: TRBD2
v_call: TRBV11-2
j_call: TRBJ2-1

cdr3_nt: TGTGCCAGCACCCGGGGCGGGAGTGCCAAAAACATTCAGTACTTC
cdr3_aa: CASTRGGSAKNIQYF
clone_size: once
d_call: TRBD2
v_call: TRBV28
j_call: TRBJ2-4

cdr3_nt: TGTGCCAGCAGTGTGGCGGGAGGGTGGAATGAGCAGTTCTTC
cdr3_aa: CASSVAGGWNEQFF
clone_size: .
d_call: TRBD2
v_call: TRBV2
j_call: TRBJ2-1

cdr3_nt: TGCGCCAGCAGCCCGGACACCGGGGAGCTGTTTTTT
cdr3_aa: CASSPDTGELFF
clone_size: .
d_call: .
v_call: TRBV5-1
j_call: TRBJ2-2

cdr3_nt: TGTGCCAGCAGCCCTCCCCAGGGGGGAGATACGCAGTATTTT
cdr3_aa: CASSPPQGGDTQYF
clone_size: many
d_call: .
v_call: TRBV9
j_call: TRBJ2-3

cdr3_nt: TGTGCCAGCTCACTCCAGGAGGGGTATGAAAAACTGTTTTTT
cdr3_aa: CASSLQEGYEKLFF
clone_size: .
d_call: .
v_call: TRBV18
j_call: TRBJ1-4

cdr3_nt: TGTGCCAGCAGCTTAGACTCTCAGCCCCAGCATTTT
cdr3_aa: CASSLDSQPQHF
clone_size: .
d_call: .
v_call: TRBV7-2
j_call: TRBJ1-5

cdr3_nt: TGTGCCAGCAGCCCAGTCTCGAACCCCTACGAGCAGTACTTC
cdr3_aa: CASSPVSNPYEQYF
clone_size: .
d_call: .
v_call: TRBV4-2
j_call: TRBJ2-7

cdr3_nt: TGTGCCAGTAGTATGGGGGGGCTTGGCTCTGGGGCCAACGTCCTGACTTTC
cdr3_aa: CASSMGGLGSGANVLTF
clone_size: .
d_call: .
v_call: TRBV19
j_call: TRBJ2-6

cdr3_nt: TGTGCCAGCTCCTTCACAGGGGGCGTAAACTATGGCTACACCTTC
cdr3_aa: CASSFTGGVNYGYTF
clone_size: .
d_call: TRBD1
v_call: TRBV18
j_call: TRBJ1-2

cdr3_nt: TGCAGTGTCGGGCCCCAGCATTTT
cdr3_aa: CSVGPQHF
clone_size: .
d_call: .
v_call: TRBV20-1
j_call: TRBJ1-5

cdr3_nt: TGTGCCAGCAGTGTCAACGACAGGGGGGGAAACACCATATATTTT
cdr3_aa: CASSVNDRGGNTIYF
clone_size: .
d_call: TRBD1
v_call: TRBV6-4
j_call: TRBJ1-3

cdr3_nt: TGTGCCAGCAGCTTAGACGGGATGAACACTGAAGCTTTCTTT
cdr3_aa: CASSLDGMNTEAFF
clone_size: .
d_call: .
v_call: TRBV7-6
j_call: TRBJ1-1

cdr3_nt: TGCAGTGCTAGTTGGCAGGGGGCCTACGAGCAGTACTTC
cdr3_aa: CSASWQGAYEQYF
clone_size: once
d_call: TRBD1
v_call: TRBV20-1
j_call: TRBJ2-7

cdr3_nt: TGTGCCACCAGTGGCACAGGGGCGCCCCACAATGAGCAGTTCTTC
cdr3_aa: CATSGTGAPHNEQFF
clone_size: few
d_call: TRBD1
v_call: TRBV24-1
j_call: TRBJ2-1

cdr3_nt: TGCAGTGCTAGTCCCCGGACTAGGATTCTCGAGCAGTACTTC
cdr3_aa: CSASPRTRILEQYF
clone_size: .
d_call: TRBD2
v_call: TRBV20-1
j_call: TRBJ2-7

cdr3_nt: TGTGCCAGCAGCTTAGGAAGGAGGGAAAGCTCCTACAATGAGCAGTTCTTC
cdr3_aa: CASSLGRRESSYNEQFF
clone_size: .
d_call: .
v_call: TRBV11-3
j_call: TRBJ2-1

cdr3_nt: TGCAGTGCCAGTAACAGGGGGCGCGGGGATGGCTACACCTTC
cdr3_aa: CSASNRGRGDGYTF
clone_size: few
d_call: TRBD1
v_call: TRBV20-1
j_call: TRBJ1-2

cdr3_nt: TGTGCCAGCAGTTTTGTGTCGACAGGGAGGAACACTGAAGCTTTCTTT
cdr3_aa: CASSFVSTGRNTEAFF
clone_size: few
d_call: TRBD1
v_call: TRBV27
j_call: TRBJ1-1

cdr3_nt: TGTGCCAGCAGCTCCCGGGACTACGGAGAGACCCAGTACTTC
cdr3_aa: CASSSRDYGETQYF
clone_size: once
d_call: TRBD2
v_call: TRBV7-8
j_call: TRBJ2-5

cdr3_nt: TGTGCCACCAGCAGAGATCGGGTTGGAGGCGGCTACACCTTC
cdr3_aa: CATSRDRVGGGYTF
clone_size: .
d_call: .
v_call: TRBV15
j_call: TRBJ1-2

cdr3_nt: TGTGCCAGCAGTCCAGGGGGATCAGAGACCCAGTACTTC
cdr3_aa: CASSPGGSETQYF
clone_size: .
d_call: TRBD1
v_call: TRBV28
j_call: TRBJ2-5

cdr3_nt: TGTGCCAGCAGCCGTGTTGGGGGGGTTGGCGAAAAACTGTTTTTT
cdr3_aa: CASSRVGGVGEKLFF
clone_size: .
d_call: .
v_call: TRBV11-2
j_call: TRBJ1-4

cdr3_nt: TGTGCCAGCAGCTTGGCTCTAGCGGAGTCCTACAATGAGCAGTTCTTC
cdr3_aa: CASSLALAESYNEQFF
clone_size: .
d_call: TRBD2
v_call: TRBV5-6
j_call: TRBJ2-1

cdr3_nt: TGTGCCAGCAGCCAAGTAGAGCGCGGAACCTACAATGAGCAGTTCTTC
cdr3_aa: CASSQVERGTYNEQFF
clone_size: .
d_call: .
v_call: TRBV4-2
j_call: TRBJ2-1

cdr3_nt: TGCGCCAGCAGCCAGACGACAGGAGAGGCCTATGGCTACACCTTC
cdr3_aa: CASSQTTGEAYGYTF
clone_size: .
d_call: .
v_call: TRBV4-1
j_call: TRBJ1-2

cdr3_nt: TGTGCCAGCTCAGCTAACAGGGGGCTTGACACTGAAGCTTTCTTT
cdr3_aa: CASSANRGLDTEAFF
clone_size: few
d_call: TRBD1
v_call: TRBV18
j_call: TRBJ1-1

cdr3_nt: TGTGCCAGTAGTATGGGCCTACTGAGGGCGACCCAGTACTTC
cdr3_aa: CASSMGLLRATQYF
clone_size: many
d_call: .
v_call: TRBV19
j_call: TRBJ2-5

cdr3_nt: TGTGCCAGCTCACTGGACAGTAACTATGGCTACACCTTC
cdr3_aa: CASSLDSNYGYTF
clone_size: .
d_call: .
v_call: TRBV18
j_call: TRBJ1-2

cdr3_nt: TGTGCCAGCAGCCCGGGACTGGGAAACTCAGATACGCAGTATTTT
cdr3_aa: CASSPGLGNSDTQYF
clone_size: .
d_call: .
v_call: TRBV7-2
j_call: TRBJ2-3

cdr3_nt: TGTGCCAGCAGCTTAGATCGAGCGGGAGGGCCTAGGAGCAATGAGCAGTTCTTC
cdr3_aa: CASSLDRAGGPRSNEQFF
clone_size: few
d_call: TRBD2
v_call: TRBV11-3
j_call: TRBJ2-1

cdr3_nt: TGTGCCAGCTCACCTACAGGGGGGAACACTGAAGCTTTCTTT
cdr3_aa: CASSPTGGNTEAFF
clone_size: .
d_call: TRBD1
v_call: TRBV18
j_call: TRBJ1-1